Listed below are T cell receptor beta chains from one sample, sequenced in a study of shared clonotypes between healthy human individuals. The method was immunoSEQ multiplex PCR; TCRdb's version includes in-frame clones alone and lacks a portion of them. The table records about 2.2 million clones, around 93% of them present only once. The sequenced sample consisted of naive CD8+ T cells from PBMCs. All receptors come from a man aged 18 to 29 in good health. Some clones in this sample may be carry-over from other donors' samples. The conserved cysteine and the conserved F or W are not part of the CDR3 here.

TRBV15 | ATSTSGSRTGELF
TRBV9 | ASSVAYREEETQY
TRBV27 | ASSAGTGHNEKLF
TRBV6-6 | ASSSQESLVSLLT
TRBV6-1 | ASSEWREGRGPMN
TRBV9 | ASSAYEGLAGEEQY
TRBV29-1 | SVQGTSGSSYEQY
TRBV4-1 | ASSQPVTGDYGYT
TRBV5-1 | ASSADINYNEQF
TRBV6-6 | ASSPKGQYTDTQY
TRBV28 | ASSLASNNEQF
TRBV9 | ASSAGGRGDGYT
TRBV9 | ASSVRGGAYNEQF
TRBV6-5 | ASSYARGAGELF
TRBV28 | ATGRTSGKDPDTQY
TRBV6-1 | ASSEDTRGFAYEQY
TRBV13 | ASSKTSGTGAYEQY
TRBV6-5 | ASSYPGGANTGELF
TRBV11-3 | ASSLGGTGTEAF